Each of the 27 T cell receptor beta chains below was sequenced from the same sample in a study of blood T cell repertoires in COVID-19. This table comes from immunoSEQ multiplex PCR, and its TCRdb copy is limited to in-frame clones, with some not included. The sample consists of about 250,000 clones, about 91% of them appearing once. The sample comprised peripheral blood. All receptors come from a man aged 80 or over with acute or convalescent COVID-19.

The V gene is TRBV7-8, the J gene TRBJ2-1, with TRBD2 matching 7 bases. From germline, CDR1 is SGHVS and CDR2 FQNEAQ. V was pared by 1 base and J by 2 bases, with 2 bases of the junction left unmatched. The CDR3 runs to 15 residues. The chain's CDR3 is CASSLVAGAYNEQFF. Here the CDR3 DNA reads TGTGCCAGCAGCTTAGTCGCGGGAGCCTACAATGAGCAGTTCTTC.

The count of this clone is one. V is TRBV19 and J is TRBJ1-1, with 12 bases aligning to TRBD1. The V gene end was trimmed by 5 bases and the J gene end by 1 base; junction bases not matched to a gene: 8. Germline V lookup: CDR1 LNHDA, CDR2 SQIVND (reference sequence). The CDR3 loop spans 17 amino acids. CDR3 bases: TGTGCCAGTAGTCAGAGGGACAGGGGGCTTACGAACACTGAAGCTTTCTTT. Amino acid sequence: CASSQRDRGLTNTEAFF.

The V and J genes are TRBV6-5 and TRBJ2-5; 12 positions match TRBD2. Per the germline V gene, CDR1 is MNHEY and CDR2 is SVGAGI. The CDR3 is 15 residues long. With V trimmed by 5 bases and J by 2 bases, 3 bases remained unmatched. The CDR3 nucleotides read TGTGCCAGCAGTCCACTAGCGGGAGGTCAAGAGACCCAGTACTTC. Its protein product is CASSPLAGGQETQYF.

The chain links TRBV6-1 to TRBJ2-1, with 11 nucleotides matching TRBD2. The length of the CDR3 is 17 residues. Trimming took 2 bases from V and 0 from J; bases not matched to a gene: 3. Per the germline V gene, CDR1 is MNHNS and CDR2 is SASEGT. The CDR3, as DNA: TGTGCCAGCAGTGAACAGACTAGCGGGGCCTCCTACAATGAGCAGTTCTTC. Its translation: CASSEQTSGASYNEQFF.

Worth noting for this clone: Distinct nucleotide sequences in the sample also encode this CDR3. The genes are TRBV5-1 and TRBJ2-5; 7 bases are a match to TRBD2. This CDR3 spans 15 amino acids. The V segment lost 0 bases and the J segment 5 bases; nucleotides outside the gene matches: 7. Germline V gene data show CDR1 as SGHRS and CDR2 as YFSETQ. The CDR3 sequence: CASSLAGTGGETQYF. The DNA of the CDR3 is TGCGCCAGCAGCTTGGCGGGTACCGGGGGGGAGACCCAGTACTTC.

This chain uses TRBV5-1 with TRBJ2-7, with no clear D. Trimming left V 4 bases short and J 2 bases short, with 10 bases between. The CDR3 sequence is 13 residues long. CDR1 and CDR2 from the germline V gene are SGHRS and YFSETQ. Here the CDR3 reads CASSGLGAYEQYF. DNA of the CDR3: TGCGCCAGCAGCGGGTTGGGCGCCTACGAGCAGTACTTC.

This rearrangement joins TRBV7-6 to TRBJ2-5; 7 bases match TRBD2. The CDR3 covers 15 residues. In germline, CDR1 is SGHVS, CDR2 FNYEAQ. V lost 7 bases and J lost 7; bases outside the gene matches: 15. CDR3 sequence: CASNIGEGGGATQYF. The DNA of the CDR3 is TGTGCCAGCAACATCGGGGAGGGCGGTGGTGCGACCCAGTACTTC.

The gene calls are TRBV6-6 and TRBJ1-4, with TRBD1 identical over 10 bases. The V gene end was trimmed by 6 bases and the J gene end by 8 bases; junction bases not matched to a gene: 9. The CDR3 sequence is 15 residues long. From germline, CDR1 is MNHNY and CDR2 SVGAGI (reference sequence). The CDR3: CASSGGGTGEEKLFF. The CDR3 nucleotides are TGTGCCAGCAGCGGAGGGGGGACAGGGGAGGAAAAACTGTTTTTT.

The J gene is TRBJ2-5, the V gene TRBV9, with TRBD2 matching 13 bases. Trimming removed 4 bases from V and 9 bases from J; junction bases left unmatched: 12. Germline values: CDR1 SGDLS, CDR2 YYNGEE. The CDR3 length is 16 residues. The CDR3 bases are TGTGCCAGCAGCCTCTCCGGGACTAGCGGGATGGGGGCCCAGTACTTC. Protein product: CASSLSGTSGMGAQYF.

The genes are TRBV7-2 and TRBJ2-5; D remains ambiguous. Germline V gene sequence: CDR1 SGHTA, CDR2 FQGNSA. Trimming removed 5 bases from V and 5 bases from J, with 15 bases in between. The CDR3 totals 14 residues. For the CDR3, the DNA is TGTGCCAGCAGCCTATCTCACCCCTGGGAGACCCAGTACTTC. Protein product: CASSLSHPWETQYF.

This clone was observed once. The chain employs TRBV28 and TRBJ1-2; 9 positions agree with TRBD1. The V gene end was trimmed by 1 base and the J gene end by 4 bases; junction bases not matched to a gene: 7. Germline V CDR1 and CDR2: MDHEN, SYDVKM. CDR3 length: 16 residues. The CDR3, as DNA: TGTGCCAGCAGTTTATCCCGGACAGGGGCACTCTATGGCTACACCTTC. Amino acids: CASSLSRTGALYGYTF.

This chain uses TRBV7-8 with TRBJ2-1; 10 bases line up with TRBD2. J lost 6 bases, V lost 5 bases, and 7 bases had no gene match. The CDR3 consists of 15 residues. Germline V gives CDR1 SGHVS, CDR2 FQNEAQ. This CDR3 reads CASSQSGGAGNEQFF. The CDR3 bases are TGTGCCAGCAGCCAAAGCGGGGGGGCGGGCAATGAGCAGTTCTTC.

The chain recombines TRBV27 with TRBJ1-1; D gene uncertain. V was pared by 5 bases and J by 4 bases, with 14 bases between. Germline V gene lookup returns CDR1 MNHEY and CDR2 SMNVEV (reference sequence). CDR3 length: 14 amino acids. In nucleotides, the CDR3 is TGTGCCAGCAGTCCCAGTAATTGGGCCACTGAAGCTTTCTTT. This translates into CASSPSNWATEAFF.

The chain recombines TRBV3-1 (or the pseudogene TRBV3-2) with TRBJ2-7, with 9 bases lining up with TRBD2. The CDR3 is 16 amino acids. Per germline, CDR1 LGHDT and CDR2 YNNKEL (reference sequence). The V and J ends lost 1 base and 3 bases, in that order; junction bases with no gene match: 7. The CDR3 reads CASSQGALAGHYEQYF. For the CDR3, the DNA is TGTGCCAGCAGCCAAGGGGCTCTAGCGGGGCACTACGAGCAGTACTTC.

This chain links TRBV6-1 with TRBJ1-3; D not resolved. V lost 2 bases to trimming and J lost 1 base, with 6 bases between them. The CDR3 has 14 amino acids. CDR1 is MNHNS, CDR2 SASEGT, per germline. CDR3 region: CASSESGSGNTIYF. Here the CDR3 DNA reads TGTGCCAGCAGTGAATCAGGATCTGGAAACACCATATATTTT.

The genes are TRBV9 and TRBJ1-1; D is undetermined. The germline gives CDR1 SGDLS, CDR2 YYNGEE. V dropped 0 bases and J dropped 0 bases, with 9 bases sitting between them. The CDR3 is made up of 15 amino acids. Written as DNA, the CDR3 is TGTGCCAGCAGCGTAGGAGATAATCTGAACACTGAAGCTTTCTTT. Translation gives CASSVGDNLNTEAFF.

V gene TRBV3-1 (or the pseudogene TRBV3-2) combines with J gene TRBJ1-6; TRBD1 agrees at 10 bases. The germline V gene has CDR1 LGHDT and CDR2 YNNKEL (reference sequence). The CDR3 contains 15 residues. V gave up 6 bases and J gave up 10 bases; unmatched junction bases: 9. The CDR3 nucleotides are TGTGCCAGCAGGCAACCTGGGACAGGGGAATCACCCCTCCACTTT. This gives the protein CASRQPGTGESPLHF.

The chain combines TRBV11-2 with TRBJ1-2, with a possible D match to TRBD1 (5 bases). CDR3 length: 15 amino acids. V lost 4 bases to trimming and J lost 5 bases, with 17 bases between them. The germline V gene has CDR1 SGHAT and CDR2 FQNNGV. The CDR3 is CASSSQPQGGYGYTF. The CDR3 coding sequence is TGTGCCAGCAGCTCCCAACCTCAGGGTGGGTATGGCTACACCTTC. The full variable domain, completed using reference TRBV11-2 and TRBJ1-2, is EAGVAQSPRYKIIEKRQSVAFWCNPISGHATLYWYQQILGQGPKLLIQFQNNGVVDDSQLPKDRFSAERLKGVDSTLKIQPAKLEDSAVYLCASSSQPQGGYGYTFGSGTRLTVV.

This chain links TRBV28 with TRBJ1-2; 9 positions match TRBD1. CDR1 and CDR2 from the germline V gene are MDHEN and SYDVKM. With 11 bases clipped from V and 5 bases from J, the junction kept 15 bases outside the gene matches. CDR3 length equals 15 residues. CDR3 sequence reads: CALSTQTGGWYGYTF. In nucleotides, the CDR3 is TGTGCCCTGTCCACTCAGACAGGGGGTTGGTATGGCTACACCTTC.

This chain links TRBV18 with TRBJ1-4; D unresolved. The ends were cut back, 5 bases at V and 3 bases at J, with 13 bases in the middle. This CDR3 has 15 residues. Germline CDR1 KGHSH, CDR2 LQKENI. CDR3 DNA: TGTGCCAGCTCATATTCCAGCGGGGCTAATGAAAAACTGTTTTTT. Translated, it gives CASSYSSGANEKLFF. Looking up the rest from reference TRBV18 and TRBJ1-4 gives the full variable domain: NAGVMQNPRHLVRRRGQEARLRCSPMKGHSHVYWYRQLPEEGLKFMVYLQKENIIDESGMPKERFSAEFPKEGPSILRIQQVVRGDSAAYFCASSYSSGANEKLFFGSGTQLSVL.

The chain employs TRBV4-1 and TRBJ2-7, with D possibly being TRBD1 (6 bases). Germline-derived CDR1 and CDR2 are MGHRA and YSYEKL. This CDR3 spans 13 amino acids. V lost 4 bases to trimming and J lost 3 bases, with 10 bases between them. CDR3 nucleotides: TGCGCCAGCAGCCCGACACAGGGCTACGAGCAGTACTTC. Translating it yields CASSPTQGYEQYF.

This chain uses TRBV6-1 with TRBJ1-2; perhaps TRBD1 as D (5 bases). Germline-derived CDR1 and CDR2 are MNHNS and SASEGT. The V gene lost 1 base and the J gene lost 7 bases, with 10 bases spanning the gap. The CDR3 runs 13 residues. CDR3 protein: CASSEVVGVGYTF. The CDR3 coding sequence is TGTGCCAGCAGTGAAGTGGTAGGGGTTGGCTACACCTTC.

CDR3: CASSWGQPSYEQYF. The CDR3 coding sequence is TGTGCCAGCAGTTGGGGACAGCCTTCCTACGAGCAGTACTTC. The chain combines TRBV6-2 or TRBV6-3 with TRBJ2-7; 7 bases fit TRBD1. Germline V CDR1 and CDR2: MNHEY, SVGEGT. There are 14 residues in the CDR3. Trimming at V came to 4 bases and at J to 1 base, leaving 4 bases not matched to a gene.

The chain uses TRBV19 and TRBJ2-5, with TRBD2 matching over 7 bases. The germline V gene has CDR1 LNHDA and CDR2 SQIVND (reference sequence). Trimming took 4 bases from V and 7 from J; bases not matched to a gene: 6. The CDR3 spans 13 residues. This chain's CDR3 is CASSSGGGGTQYF. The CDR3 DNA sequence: TGTGCCAGTAGTAGCGGGGGTGGCGGGACCCAGTACTTC.

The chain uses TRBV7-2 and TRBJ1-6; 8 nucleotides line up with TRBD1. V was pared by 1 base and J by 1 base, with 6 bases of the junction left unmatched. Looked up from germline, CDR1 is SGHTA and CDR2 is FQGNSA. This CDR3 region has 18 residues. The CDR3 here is CASSLGTGGGSYNSPLHF. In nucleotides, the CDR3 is TGTGCCAGCAGCTTAGGTACAGGGGGGGGTTCCTATAATTCACCCCTCCACTTT.

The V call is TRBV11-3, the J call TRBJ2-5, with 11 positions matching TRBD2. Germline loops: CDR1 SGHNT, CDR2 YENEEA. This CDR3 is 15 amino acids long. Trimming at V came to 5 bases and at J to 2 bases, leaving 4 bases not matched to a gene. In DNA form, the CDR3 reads TGTGCCAGCAGCCTTAGACTAGCGGGGCAAGAGACCCAGTACTTC. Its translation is CASSLRLAGQETQYF.

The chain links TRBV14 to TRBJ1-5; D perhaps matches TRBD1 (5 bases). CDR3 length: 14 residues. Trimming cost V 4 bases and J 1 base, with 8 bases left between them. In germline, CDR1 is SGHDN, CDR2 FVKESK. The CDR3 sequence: CASSLGGSNQPQHF. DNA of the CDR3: TGTGCCAGCAGCCTTGGGGGGAGCAATCAGCCCCAGCATTTT.